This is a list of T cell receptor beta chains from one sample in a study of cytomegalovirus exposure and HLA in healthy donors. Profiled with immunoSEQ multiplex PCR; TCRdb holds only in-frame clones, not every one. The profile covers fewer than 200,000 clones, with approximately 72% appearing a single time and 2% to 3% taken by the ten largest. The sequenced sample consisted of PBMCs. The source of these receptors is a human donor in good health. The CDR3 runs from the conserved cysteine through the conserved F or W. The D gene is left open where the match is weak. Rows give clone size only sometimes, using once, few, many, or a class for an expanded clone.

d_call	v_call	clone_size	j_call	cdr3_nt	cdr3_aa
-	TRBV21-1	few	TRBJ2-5	TGTGCCAGCGCAGGTCCCTACCGGGACAGGGGATGGGAGACCCAGTACTTC	CASAGPYRDRGWETQYF
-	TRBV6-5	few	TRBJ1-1	TGTGCCAGCACCCCCCAGGTGAACACTGAAGCTTTCTTT	CASTPQVNTEAFF
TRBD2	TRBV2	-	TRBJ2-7	TGTGCCAGCAGTGAACTAGCGGGGGGGCGCGAGCAGTACTTC	CASSELAGGREQYF
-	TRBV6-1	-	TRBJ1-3	TGTGCCAGCGAGACGGGTTCTGGAAACACCATATATTTT	CASETGSGNTIYF
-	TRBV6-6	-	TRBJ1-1	TGTGCCAGCAGTGATACCGGGACAAGGAGCACTGAAGCTTTCTTT	CASSDTGTRSTEAFF
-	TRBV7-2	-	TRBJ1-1	TGTGCCAGCAGCGCGACAGGTCGAAGCACTGAAGCTTTCTTT	CASSATGRSTEAFF
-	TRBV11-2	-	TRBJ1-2	TGTGCCAGCAGCTTAGATCGTCGAGGGAACTATGGCTACACCTTC	CASSLDRRGNYGYTF
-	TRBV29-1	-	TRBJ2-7	TGCAGCGTTGAGTCAGGGGATAAGGACGAGCAGTACTTC	CSVESGDKDEQYF
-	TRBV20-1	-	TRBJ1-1	TGCAACGCCTGGACAAAAAATGAAGCTTTCTTT	CNAWTKNEAFF
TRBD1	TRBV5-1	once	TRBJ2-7	TGCGCCAGCAGCCCAGGGACAGGGGCCTACGAGCAGTACTTC	CASSPGTGAYEQYF
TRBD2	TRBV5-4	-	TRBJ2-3	TGTGCCAGCAGCCGCACTAGCGGGAGCACAGATACGCAGTATTTT	CASSRTSGSTDTQYF
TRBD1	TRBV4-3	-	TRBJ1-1	TGCGCCAGCACCGGCCAGGGGGCGCGTACTGAAGCTTTCTTT	CASTGQGARTEAFF
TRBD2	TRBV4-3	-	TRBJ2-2	TGCGCCAGCAGCCAAGGATTAGCGGGAACCGGGGAGCTGTTTTTT	CASSQGLAGTGELFF
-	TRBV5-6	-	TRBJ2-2	TGTGCCAGCAGCTTGTTCGGACACATGAACACCGGGGAGCTGTTTTTT	CASSLFGHMNTGELFF